The present T cell receptor beta chain was sequenced within a study of PD-1 blockade in classical Hodgkin lymphoma. Regarding the study as a whole: TCR diversity at baseline was reported to be reduced in newly diagnosed patients relative to healthy donors. The authors excluded patients who started nivolumab under 1 year after ASCT.

Sequenced by immunoSEQ multiplex PCR; TCRdb stores in-frame clones only, minus some. This sample has about 17,000 clones, with approximately 62% found just once. About this clone: Its matching antigen is unknown. An end of the junction differs from the germline gene, which may be a read error. The sample has other DNA sequences that encode this CDR3 too.

Germline V gene sequence: CDR1 LNHDA, CDR2 SQIVND (reference sequence). The CDR3 contains 11 residues. Time point: cycle 4 day 1 (C4D1), after more than five weeks of nivolumab. All trial patients relapsed after autologous stem cell transplantation. When best responses were assessed, they were complete response, partial response or progressive disease. Sequencing used peripheral blood mononuclear cells (PBMCs), obtained before the fourth cycle of nivolumab. This TCR derives from a human donor with classical Hodgkin lymphoma. The chain has TRBV19 and TRBJ1-1; unclear D gene. CDR3 region: CAATANTEAFF. DNA for the CDR3: TGTGCCGCTACAGCGAACACTGAAGCCTTCTTT. Drawing the rest from reference TRBV19 and TRBJ1-1, the complete variable domain is DGGITQSPKYLFRKEGQNVTLSCEQNLNHDAMYWYRQDPGQGLRLIYYSQIVNDFQKGDIAEGYSVSREKKESFPLTVTSAQKNPTAFYLCAATANTEAFFGQGTRLTVV.